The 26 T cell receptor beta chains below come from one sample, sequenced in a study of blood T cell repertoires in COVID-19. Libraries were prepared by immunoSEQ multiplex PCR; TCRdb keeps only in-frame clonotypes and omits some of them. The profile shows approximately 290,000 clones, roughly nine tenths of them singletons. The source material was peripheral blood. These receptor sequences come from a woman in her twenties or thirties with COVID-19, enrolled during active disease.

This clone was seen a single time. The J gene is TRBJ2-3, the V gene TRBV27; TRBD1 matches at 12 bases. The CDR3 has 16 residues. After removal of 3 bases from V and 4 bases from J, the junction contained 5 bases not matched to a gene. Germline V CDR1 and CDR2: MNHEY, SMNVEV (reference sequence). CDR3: CASSLPGTGGADTQYF. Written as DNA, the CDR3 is TGTGCCAGCAGTTTGCCGGGGACAGGGGGCGCAGATACGCAGTATTTT.

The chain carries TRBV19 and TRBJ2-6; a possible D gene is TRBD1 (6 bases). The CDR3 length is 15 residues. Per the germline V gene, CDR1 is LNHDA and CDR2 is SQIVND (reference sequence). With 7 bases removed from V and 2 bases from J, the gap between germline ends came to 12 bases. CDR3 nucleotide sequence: TGTGCCAGTAACTCACAGGGCACTGGGGCCAACGTCCTGACTTTC. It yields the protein CASNSQGTGANVLTF.

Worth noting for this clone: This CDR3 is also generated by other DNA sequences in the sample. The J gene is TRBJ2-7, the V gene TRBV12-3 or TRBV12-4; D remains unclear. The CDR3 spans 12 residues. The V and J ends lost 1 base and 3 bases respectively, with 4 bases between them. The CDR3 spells CASSLGLYEQYF. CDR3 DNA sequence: TGTGCCAGCAGTTTAGGACTCTACGAGCAGTACTTC.

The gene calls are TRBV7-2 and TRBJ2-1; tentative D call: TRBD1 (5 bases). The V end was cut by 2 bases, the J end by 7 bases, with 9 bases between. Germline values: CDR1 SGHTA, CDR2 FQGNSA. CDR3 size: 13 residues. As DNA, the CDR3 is TGTGCCAGCAGCTTACAGGGTTCAAATGAGCAGTTCTTC. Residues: CASSLQGSNEQFF.

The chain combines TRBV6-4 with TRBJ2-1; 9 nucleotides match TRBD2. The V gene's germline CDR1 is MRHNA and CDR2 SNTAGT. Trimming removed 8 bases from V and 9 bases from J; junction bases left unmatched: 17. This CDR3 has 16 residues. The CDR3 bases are TGTGCCAGCTCGCTCGGAGGCGGGGGGGCATTACGTGAGCAGTTCTTC. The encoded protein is CASSLGGGGALREQFF.

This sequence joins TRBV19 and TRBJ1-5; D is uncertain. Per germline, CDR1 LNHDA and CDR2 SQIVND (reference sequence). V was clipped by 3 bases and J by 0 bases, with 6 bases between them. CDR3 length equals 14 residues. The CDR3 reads CASSMRYSNQPQHF. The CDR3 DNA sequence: TGTGCCAGTAGTATGAGATATAGCAATCAGCCCCAGCATTTT.

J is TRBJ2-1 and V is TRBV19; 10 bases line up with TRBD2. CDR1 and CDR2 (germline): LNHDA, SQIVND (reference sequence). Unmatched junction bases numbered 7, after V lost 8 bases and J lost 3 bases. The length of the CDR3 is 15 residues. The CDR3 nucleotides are TGTGCCAGTCGCCCTCTAGCGGGGGACTACAATGAGCAGTTCTTC. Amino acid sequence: CASRPLAGDYNEQFF.

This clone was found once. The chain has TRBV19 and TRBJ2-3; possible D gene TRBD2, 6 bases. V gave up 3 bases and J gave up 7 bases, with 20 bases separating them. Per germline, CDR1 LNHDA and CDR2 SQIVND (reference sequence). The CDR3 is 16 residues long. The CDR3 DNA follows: TGTGCCAGTAGTATGATAAGACTACGCGGAGGGAATACGCAGTATTTT. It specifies CASSMIRLRGGNTQYF.

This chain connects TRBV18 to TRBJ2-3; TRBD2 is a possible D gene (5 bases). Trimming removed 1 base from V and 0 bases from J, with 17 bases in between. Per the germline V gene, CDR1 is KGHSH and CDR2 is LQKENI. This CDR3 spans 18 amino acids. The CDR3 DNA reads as TGTGCCAGCTCACCACTCCCTCGAGCGGATACTAGCACAGATACGCAGTATTTT. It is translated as CASSPLPRADTSTDTQYF.

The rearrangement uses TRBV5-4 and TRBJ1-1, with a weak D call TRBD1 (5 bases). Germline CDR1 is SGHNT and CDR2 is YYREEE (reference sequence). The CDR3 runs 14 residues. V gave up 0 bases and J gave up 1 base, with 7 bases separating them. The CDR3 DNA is TGTGCCAGCAGCTTGGGAAGGGGGAACACTGAAGCTTTCTTT. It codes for CASSLGRGNTEAFF.

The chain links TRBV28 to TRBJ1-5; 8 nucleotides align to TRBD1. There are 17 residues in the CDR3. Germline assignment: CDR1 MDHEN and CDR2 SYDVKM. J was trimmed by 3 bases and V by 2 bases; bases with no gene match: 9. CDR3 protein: CASSLEGRGLSNQPQHF. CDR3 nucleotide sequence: TGTGCCAGCAGTTTAGAGGGCAGGGGGCTCTCCAATCAGCCCCAGCATTTT.

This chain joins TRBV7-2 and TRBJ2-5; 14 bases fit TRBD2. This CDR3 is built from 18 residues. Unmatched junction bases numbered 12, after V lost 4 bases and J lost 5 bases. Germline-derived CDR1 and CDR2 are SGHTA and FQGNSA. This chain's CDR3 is CASSSRLAGGPLMETQYF. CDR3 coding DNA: TGTGCCAGCAGCTCTAGACTAGCGGGGGGGCCATTGATGGAGACCCAGTACTTC. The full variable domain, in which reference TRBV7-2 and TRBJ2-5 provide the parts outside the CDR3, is GAGVSQSPSNKVTEKGKDVELRCDPISGHTALYWYRQSLGQGLEFLIYFQGNSAPDKSGLPSDRFSAERTGGSVSTLTIQRTQQEDSAVYLCASSSRLAGGPLMETQYFGPGTRLLVL.

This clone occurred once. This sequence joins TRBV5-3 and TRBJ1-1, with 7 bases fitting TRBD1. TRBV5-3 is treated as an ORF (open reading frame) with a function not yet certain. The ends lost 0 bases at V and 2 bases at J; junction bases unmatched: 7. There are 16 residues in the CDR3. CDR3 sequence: CARSLVPDRANTEAFF. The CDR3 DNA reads TGTGCCAGAAGCTTGGTTCCCGACAGGGCTAACACTGAAGCTTTCTTT.

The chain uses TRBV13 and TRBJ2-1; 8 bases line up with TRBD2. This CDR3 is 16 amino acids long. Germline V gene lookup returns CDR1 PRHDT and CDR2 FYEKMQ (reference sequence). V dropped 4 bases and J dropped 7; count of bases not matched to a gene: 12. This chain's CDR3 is CASSSNPRGGENEQFF. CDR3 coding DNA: TGTGCCAGCAGCTCAAACCCTCGGGGGGGGGAAAATGAGCAGTTCTTC. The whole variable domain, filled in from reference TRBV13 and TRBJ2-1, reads AAGVIQSPRHLIKEKRETATLKCYPIPRHDTVYWYQQGPGQDPQFLISFYEKMQSDKGSIPDRFSAQQFSDYHSELNMSSLELGDSALYFCASSSNPRGGENEQFFGPGTRLTVL.

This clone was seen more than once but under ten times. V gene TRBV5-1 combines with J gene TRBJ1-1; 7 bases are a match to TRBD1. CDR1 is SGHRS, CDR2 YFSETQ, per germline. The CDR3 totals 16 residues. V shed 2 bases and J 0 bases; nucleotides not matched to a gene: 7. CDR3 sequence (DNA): TGCGCCAGCAGCTTACGGACAGGAGGTATGAACACTGAAGCTTTCTTT. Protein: CASSLRTGGMNTEAFF.

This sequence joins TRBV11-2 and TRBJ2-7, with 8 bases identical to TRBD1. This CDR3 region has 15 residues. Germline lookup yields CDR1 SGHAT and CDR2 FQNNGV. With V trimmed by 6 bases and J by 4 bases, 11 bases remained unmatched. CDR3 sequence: CASRRPGQASYEQYF. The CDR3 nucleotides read TGTGCCAGCAGAAGACCGGGACAGGCATCGTACGAGCAGTACTTC.

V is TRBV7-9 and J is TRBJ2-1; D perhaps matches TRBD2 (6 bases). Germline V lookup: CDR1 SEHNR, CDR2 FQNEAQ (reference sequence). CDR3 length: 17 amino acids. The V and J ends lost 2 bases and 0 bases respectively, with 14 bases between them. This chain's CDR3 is CASSLTGAGRSYNEQFF. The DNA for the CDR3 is TGTGCCAGCAGCTTAACGGGTGCGGGGCGCTCCTACAATGAGCAGTTCTTC.

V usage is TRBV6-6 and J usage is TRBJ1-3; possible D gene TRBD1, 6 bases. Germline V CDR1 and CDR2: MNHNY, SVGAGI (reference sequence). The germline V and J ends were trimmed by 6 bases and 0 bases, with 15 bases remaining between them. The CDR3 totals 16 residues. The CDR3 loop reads CASRKPQGFSGNTIYF. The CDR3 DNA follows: TGTGCCAGCAGGAAACCACAGGGCTTCTCTGGAAACACCATATATTTT.

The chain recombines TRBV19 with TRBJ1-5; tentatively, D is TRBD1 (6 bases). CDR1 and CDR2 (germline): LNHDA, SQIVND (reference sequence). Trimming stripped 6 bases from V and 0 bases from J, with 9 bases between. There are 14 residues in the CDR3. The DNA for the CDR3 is TGTGCCAGTAGCGCAGGGGTTAGCAATCAGCCCCAGCATTTT. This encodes CASSAGVSNQPQHF.

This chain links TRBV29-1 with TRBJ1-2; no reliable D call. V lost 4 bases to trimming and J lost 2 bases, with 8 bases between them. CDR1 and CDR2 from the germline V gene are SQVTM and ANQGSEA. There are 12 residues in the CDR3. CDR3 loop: CSVVGGNYGYTF. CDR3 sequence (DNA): TGCAGCGTTGTAGGCGGAAACTATGGCTACACCTTC.

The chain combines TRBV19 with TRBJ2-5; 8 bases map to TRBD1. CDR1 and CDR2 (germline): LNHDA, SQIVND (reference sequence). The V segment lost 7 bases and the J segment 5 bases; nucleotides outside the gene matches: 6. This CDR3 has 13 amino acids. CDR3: CASNQGAWETQYF. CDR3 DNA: TGTGCCAGTAACCAGGGGGCTTGGGAGACCCAGTACTTC.

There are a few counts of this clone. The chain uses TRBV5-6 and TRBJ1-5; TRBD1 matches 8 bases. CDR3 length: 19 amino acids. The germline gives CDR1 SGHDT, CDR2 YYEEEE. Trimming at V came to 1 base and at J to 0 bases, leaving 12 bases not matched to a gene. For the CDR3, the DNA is TGTGCCAGCAGCTTGCTGAGGGCAGGGGGCGAATATAGCAATCAGCCCCAGCATTTT. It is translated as CASSLLRAGGEYSNQPQHF.

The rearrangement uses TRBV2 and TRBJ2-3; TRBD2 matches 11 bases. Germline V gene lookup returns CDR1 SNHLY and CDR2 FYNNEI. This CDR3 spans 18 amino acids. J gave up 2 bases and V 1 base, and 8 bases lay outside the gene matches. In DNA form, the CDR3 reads TGTGCCAGCAGTGAAGTAGCGGGGGGGCAAACCCTCACAGATACGCAGTATTTT. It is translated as CASSEVAGGQTLTDTQYF.

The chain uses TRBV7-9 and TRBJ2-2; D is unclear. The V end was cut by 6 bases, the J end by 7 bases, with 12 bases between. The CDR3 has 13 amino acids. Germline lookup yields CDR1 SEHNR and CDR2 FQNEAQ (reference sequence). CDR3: CASRADGGGELFF. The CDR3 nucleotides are TGTGCCAGCAGGGCAGATGGCGGCGGGGAGCTGTTTTTT.

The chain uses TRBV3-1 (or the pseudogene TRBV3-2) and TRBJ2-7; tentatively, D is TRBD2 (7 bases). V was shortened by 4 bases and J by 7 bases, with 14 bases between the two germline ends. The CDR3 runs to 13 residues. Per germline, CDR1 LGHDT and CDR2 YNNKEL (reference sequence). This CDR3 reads CASSLGGPQEQYF. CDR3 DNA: TGTGCCAGCAGCCTGGGGGGGCCTCAAGAGCAGTACTTC.

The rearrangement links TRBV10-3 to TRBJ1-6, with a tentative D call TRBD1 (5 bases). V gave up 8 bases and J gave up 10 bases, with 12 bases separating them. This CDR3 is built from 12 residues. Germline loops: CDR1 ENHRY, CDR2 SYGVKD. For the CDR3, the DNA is TGTGCCATCGCCCCAGGGCCCTCACCCCTCCACTTT. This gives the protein CAIAPGPSPLHF.